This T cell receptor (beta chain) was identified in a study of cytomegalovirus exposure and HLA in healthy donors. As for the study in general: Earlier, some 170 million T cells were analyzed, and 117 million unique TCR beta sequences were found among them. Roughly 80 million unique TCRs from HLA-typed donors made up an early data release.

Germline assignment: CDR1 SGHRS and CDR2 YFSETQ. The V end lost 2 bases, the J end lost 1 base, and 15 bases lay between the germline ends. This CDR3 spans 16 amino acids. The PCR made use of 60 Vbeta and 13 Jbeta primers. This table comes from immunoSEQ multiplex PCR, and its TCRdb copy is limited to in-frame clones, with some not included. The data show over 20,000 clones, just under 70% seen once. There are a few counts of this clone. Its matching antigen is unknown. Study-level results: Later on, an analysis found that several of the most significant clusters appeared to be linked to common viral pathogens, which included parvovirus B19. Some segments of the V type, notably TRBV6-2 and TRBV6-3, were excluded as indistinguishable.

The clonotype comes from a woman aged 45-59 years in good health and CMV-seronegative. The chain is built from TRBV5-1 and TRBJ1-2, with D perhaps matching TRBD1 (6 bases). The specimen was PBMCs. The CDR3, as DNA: TGCGCCAGCAGCTTCAGCCCAGGGGAAGGTAACTATGGCTACACCTTC. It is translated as CASSFSPGEGNYGYTF.